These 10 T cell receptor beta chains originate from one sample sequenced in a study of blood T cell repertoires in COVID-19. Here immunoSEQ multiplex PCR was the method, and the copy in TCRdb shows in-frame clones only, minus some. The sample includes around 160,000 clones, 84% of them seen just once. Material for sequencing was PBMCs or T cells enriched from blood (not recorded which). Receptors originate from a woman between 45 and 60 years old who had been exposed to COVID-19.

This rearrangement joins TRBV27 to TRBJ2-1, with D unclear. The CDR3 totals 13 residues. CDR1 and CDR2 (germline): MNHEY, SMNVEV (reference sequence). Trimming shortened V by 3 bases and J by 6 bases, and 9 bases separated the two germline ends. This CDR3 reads CASSFSGSNEQFF. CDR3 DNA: TGTGCCAGCAGTTTCTCCGGTAGCAATGAGCAGTTCTTC.

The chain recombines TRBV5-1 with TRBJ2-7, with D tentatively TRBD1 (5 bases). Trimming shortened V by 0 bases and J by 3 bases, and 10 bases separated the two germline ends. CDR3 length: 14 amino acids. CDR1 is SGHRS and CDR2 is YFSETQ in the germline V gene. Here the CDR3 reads CASSLDGAGYEQYF. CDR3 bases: TGCGCCAGCAGCTTGGATGGGGCCGGCTACGAGCAGTACTTC.

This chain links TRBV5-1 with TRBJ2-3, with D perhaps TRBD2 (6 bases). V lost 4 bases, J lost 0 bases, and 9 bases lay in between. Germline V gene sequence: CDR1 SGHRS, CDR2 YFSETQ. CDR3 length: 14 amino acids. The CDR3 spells CASSPGTSTDTQYF. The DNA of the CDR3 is TGCGCCAGCAGCCCTGGGACTAGCACAGATACGCAGTATTTT.

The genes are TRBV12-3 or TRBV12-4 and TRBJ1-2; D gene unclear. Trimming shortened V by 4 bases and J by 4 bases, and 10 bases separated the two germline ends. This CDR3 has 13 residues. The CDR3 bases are TGTGCCAGCAGTTCCCAGGTCCTCTATGGCTACACCTTC. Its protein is CASSSQVLYGYTF.

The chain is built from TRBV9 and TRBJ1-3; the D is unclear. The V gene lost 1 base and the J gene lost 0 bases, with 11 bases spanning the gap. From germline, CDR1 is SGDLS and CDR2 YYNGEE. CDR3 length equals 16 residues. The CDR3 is CASSVKVQPSGNTIYF. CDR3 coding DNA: TGTGCCAGCAGCGTAAAGGTACAGCCCTCTGGAAACACCATATATTTT.

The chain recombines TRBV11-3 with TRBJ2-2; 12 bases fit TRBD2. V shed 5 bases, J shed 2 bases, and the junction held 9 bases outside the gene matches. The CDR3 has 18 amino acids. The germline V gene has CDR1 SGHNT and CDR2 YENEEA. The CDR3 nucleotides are TGTGCCAGCAGCCCAGGTGGACTAGCGGGGACAAACACCGGGGAGCTGTTTTTT. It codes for CASSPGGLAGTNTGELFF.

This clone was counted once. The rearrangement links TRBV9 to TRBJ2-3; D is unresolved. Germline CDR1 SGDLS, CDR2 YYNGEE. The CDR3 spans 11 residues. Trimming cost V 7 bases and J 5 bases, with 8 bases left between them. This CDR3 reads CASRSGDTQYF. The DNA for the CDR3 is TGTGCCAGCCGATCCGGAGATACGCAGTATTTT. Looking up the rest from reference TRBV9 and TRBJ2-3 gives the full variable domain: DSGVTQTPKHLITATGQRVTLRCSPRSGDLSVYWYQQSLDQGLQFLIQYYNGEERAKGNILERFSAQQFPDLHSELNLSSLELGDSALYFCASRSGDTQYFGPGTRLTVL.

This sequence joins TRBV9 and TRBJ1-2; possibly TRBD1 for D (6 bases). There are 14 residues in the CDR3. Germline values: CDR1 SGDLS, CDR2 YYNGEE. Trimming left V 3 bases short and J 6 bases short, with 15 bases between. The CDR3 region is CASSAPQGRNGYTF. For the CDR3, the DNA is TGTGCCAGCAGCGCACCCCAGGGGCGAAATGGCTACACCTTC.

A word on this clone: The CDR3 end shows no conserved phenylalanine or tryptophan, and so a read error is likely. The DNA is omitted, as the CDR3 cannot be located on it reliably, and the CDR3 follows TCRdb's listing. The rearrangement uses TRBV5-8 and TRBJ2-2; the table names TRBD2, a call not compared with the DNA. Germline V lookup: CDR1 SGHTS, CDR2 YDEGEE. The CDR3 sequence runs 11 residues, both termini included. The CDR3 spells CASSLKESLKI.

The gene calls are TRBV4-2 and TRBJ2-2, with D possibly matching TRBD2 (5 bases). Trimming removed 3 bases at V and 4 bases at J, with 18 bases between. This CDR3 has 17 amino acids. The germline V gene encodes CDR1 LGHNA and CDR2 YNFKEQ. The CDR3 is CASSHVQGSSGTGELFF. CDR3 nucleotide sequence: TGTGCCAGCAGCCACGTCCAAGGGAGTTCGGGCACCGGGGAGCTGTTTTTT.